This paragraph covers one T cell receptor (beta chain) sequence. No antigen is known for it. No much larger clone is present one base from it, and per-base qualities are unavailable. For sequencing of the TCRbeta CDR3 region, genomic DNA was extracted from the sorted cells. TCRbeta CDR3 regions were sequenced using the immunoSEQ Assay. TCRdb limited this immuneACCESS table to in-frame rearrangements with V and J called. A share of clones is missing; checked studies link under half to unresolved V genes, and the rest is unexplained. The sample table shows 62,000 or so clones, and under 95% are seen once. In total, the top ten clones hold approximately 5% of the sample. Patients with a history of autoimmune disease or receiving systemic immunosuppression were excluded from the trial. In every dose cohort, peripheral blood was drawn for TCR sequencing at baseline, cycle 4 day 1, and cycle 7 day 1. Samples were obtained from an open-label, multicenter, first-in-human phase I dose-escalation trial of ivuxolimab. Adults with locally advanced or metastatic melanoma, renal cell carcinoma, hepatocellular carcinoma or head and neck squamous cell carcinoma were enrolled in the trial. CD4+ and CD8+ T cells were sorted separately from peripheral blood before TCR sequencing.

The sample comes from a study of OX40 agonist ivuxolimab in advanced cancers. About the study as a whole: The costimulatory receptor OX40 (CD134) was targeted by ivuxolimab, a fully human IgG2 agonistic monoclonal antibody. Of the approximately 53 patients in dose escalation, around 20 had hepatocellular carcinoma, about 15 had melanoma, 9 had renal cell carcinoma and 9 had head and neck cancer. The paper describes the monotherapy dose-escalation part (N of about 57 patients) of the phase I trial of ivuxolimab. Partial responses were achieved by three dose-escalation patients, of whom one had hepatocellular carcinoma and two had cutaneous melanoma. In the dose-escalation cohort, approximately 82% of patients were male, and the mean age was around 60 years, with a range of 23 to 79. Peripheral TCRbeta sequencing was intended to test whether TCR sequence diversity was altered and clonal T-cell expansion was caused by ivuxolimab. Intravenous ivuxolimab was administered to patients every 2 weeks at six dose levels: 0.01, 0.1, 0.3, 1.5, 3 and 10 mg/kg. Prior anti-PD-1, anti-PD-L1 or anti-CTLA-4 therapy was permitted, and checkpoint inhibitors had been received by under 50% of dose-escalation patients.

The paper's findings and limits, for the study overall: After ivuxolimab, CD8+ T cells had more expanded clones than CD4+ T cells on average. Low levels of normalized T-cell clonal expansion were also seen in some patients who did not respond. At doses of 0.1 to 3.0 mg/kg, clonal expansion of both CD4+ and CD8+ blood T cells was observed from baseline to week 6. Partial responders in the 0.1-3.0 mg/kg groups had among the lowest normalized peripheral clonal expansion, especially among CD8+ T cells. Antigen specificity was not determined for the clonally expanded peripheral T cells.

The sequence was obtained from an adult with an advanced solid tumor such as melanoma, head and neck, liver or kidney cancer. Sequenced here: CD4+ or CD8+ T cells sorted from blood, sampled in a trial of the OX40 agonist ivuxolimab.

CDR3 sequence: CASRKGARLGTDTQYF. The nucleotide sequence is given as TGTGCCAGTAGGAAGGGGGCGCGCCTGGGCACAGATACGCAGTATTTT. The rearrangement joined TRBV27 to TRBJ2-3; 7 bases in between match TRBD1. V and J are trimmed by 9 bases and 1 base, and the gene matches miss 13 bases of the junction. Including cysteine and phenylalanine, the CDR3 has 16 amino acids. Only the CDR3 DNA stays, 48 bases, in frame from base 1. CDR1 and CDR2 were assigned from the germline V gene (reference sequence) as MNHEY and SMNVEV.